These 28 T cell receptor beta chains originate from one sample sequenced in a study of prognosis after radiotherapy for stage I lung cancer. From genomic DNA, TCR beta CDR3 was amplified by two-round multiplex PCR. Amplification during the initial PCR round employed primers specific to each TRBV and TRBJ gene. TCRdb redid the calling of the multiplex PCR reads with MiXCR, one entry per CDR3 protein. The data contain about 14,000 distinct CDR3 sequences, approximately 55% of them seen just once; the ten biggest clones take up 38%. The source was PBMCs, collected before or after stereotactic body radiation therapy (not recorded which). These receptors originate from a donor aged 50 or older with non-small cell lung cancer.

This clonotype occurred many times. Relative to the germline gene, one junction end is altered; a read error may explain this. This chain joins TRBV11-1 and TRBJ2-3, with a tentative D call TRBD2 (6 bases). The length of the CDR3 is 15 residues. Germline lookup yields CDR1 SGHAT and CDR2 FQDESV (reference sequence). The DNA for the CDR3 is TGTGCGAGCAGGTGGCGGGGACTGAGCACAGATACGCAGTATTTT. Protein product: CASRWRGLSTDTQYF.

About this clonotype itself: Possible read error: a much larger clone is one base away. The CDR3 sequence: CASSPFRLAGNEPFF. CDR3 coding DNA: TGTGCCAGCTCCCCCTTCCGCCTAGCGGGGAATGAGCCGTTCTTC. The chain recombines TRBV18 with TRBJ2-4; 9 positions match TRBD2. There are 15 residues in the CDR3. Germline CDR1 reads KGHSH; CDR2 reads LQKENI. The full variable domain, rest sourced from reference TRBV18 and TRBJ2-4, is NAGVMQNPRHLVRRRGQEARLRCSPMKGHSHVYWYRQLPEEGLKFMVYLQKENIIDESGMPKERFSAEFPKEGPSILRIQQVVRGDSAAYFCASSPFRLAGNEPFFGAGTRLSVL.

The chain couples TRBV6-1 to TRBJ2-3; 9 nucleotides line up with TRBD2. Germline trimming cut 7 bases from V and 6 bases from J; bases unmatched to any gene: 14. This CDR3 is 16 amino acids long. Germline CDR1 MNHNS, CDR2 SASEGT. CDR3 DNA sequence: TGTGCCAGCATTGCTTACGTAGCGGGGGTGCCCGATACGCAGTATTTT. Its protein is CASIAYVAGVPDTQYF.

About this clonotype itself: Given a much more abundant clone one base away, this may be a read error. The rearrangement links TRBV29-1 to TRBJ2-7; TRBD2 might be the D (6 bases). The CDR3 is made up of 11 amino acids. Germline V CDR1 and CDR2: SQVTM, ANQGSEA. V was shortened by 7 bases and J by 5 bases, with 12 bases between the two germline ends. CDR3 loop: CSAGEVHEQYF. CDR3 DNA: TGCAGCGCCGGGGAGGTTCACGAGCAGTACTTC.

This rearrangement joins TRBV5-1 to TRBJ2-3; 7 bases fit TRBD2. Per germline, CDR1 SGHRS and CDR2 YFSETQ. The CDR3 spans 13 residues. V was pared by 3 bases and J by 5 bases, with 3 bases of the junction left unmatched. CDR3 sequence (DNA): TGCGCCAGCAGCTGGGCGGGAGAAGATACGCAGTATTTT. Amino acids: CASSWAGEDTQYF.

At least ten counts were recorded for this clonotype. This rearrangement joins TRBV5-1 to TRBJ1-1, with D possibly matching TRBD1 (6 bases). Germline CDR1 reads SGHRS; CDR2 reads YFSETQ. The V and J ends lost 0 bases and 4 bases respectively, with 10 bases between them. This CDR3 is 14 amino acids long. DNA for the CDR3: TGCGCCAGCAGCTTGGCCGGAGGGGGCACTGAAGCTTTCTTT. Its translation is CASSLAGGGTEAFF.

The rearrangement joins TRBV6-2 or TRBV6-3 to TRBJ2-1; weak D call: TRBD2 (5 bases). V was clipped by 2 bases and J by 5 bases, with 13 bases between them. CDR1 and CDR2 (germline): MNHEY, SVGEGT. The CDR3 totals 15 residues. CDR3 in amino acids: CASSYRRGTDNEQFF. As DNA, the CDR3 is TGTGCCAGCAGTTACCGCCGGGGAACGGACAATGAGCAGTTCTTC.

The chain has TRBV20-1 and TRBJ2-6; D unclear. The germline V gene encodes CDR1 DFQATT and CDR2 SNEGSKA (reference sequence). The CDR3 covers 15 residues. The ends were cut back, 2 bases at V and 9 bases at J, with 17 bases in the middle. CDR3 sequence (DNA): TGCAGTGCTAGATCGCGCGCGACTGGGAACAACGTCCTGACTTTC. Translating it yields CSARSRATGNNVLTF.

The chain links TRBV3-1 to TRBJ2-7; TRBD1 is a possible D gene (5 bases). The CDR3 has 14 residues. V was clipped by 1 base and J by 2 bases, with 9 bases between them. Germline CDR1 and CDR2: LGHDT and YNNKEL (reference sequence). The CDR3 nucleotides are TGTGCCAGCAGCCAAGGCAGACAGACCTACGAGCAGTACTTC. It encodes CASSQGRQTYEQYF.

Note on this clonotype: Since no conserved phenylalanine or tryptophan closes the CDR3, a read error is the likely cause. The V and J genes are TRBV5-4 and TRBJ1-2; unclear D gene. V gave up 0 bases and J gave up 4 bases, with 10 bases separating them. The CDR3 sequence is 14 residues long. Germline V gene lookup returns CDR1 SGHNT and CDR2 YYREEE (reference sequence). CDR3 protein: CASSLGVSAYGYTL. CDR3 bases: TGTGCCAGCAGCTTGGGGGTATCTGCCTATGGCTACACCCTC.

This clonotype has at least ten counts. V and J are TRBV2 and TRBJ2-2; 8 positions agree with TRBD2. The germline gives CDR1 SNHLY, CDR2 FYNNEI. V lost 4 bases, J lost 6 bases, and 4 bases stayed unmatched. The CDR3 loop spans 14 amino acids. CDR3 in amino acids: CASSVSGGSGELFF. DNA for the CDR3: TGTGCCAGCAGTGTCAGCGGGGGATCCGGGGAGCTGTTTTTT.

The chain links TRBV24-1 to TRBJ2-7; D unclear. Trimming took 6 bases from V and 2 from J, leaving 13 bases between them. The germline V gene encodes CDR1 KGHDR and CDR2 SFDVKD. CDR3 length: 14 residues. This CDR3 reads CATSTNTRAYEQYF. CDR3 bases: TGTGCCACCAGTACAAACACGAGAGCCTACGAGCAGTACTTC.

V gene TRBV29-1 combines with J gene TRBJ1-4; 7 nucleotides match TRBD1. The J segment lost 7 bases and the V segment lost 2 bases, leaving 7 bases of the junction unmatched. Germline V gives CDR1 SQVTM, CDR2 ANQGSEA. The CDR3 is made up of 14 amino acids. The CDR3 coding sequence is TGCAGCGTTGAAAAAGGACAGGAAGGTGAAAAACTGTTTTTT. Translation gives CSVEKGQEGEKLFF.

At least ten counts were recorded for this clonotype. This chain joins TRBV24-1 and TRBJ2-3; D is unresolved. The V end lost 2 bases, the J end lost 3 bases, and 8 bases lay between the germline ends. Germline V lookup: CDR1 KGHDR, CDR2 SFDVKD. This CDR3 has 14 residues. The CDR3 loop reads CATSDWTVTDTQYF. The CDR3 coding sequence is TGTGCCACCAGTGATTGGACCGTAACAGATACGCAGTATTTT.

As concerns this clonotype: It may be a read error: a sequence one base away is much more abundant. V gene TRBV12-3 or TRBV12-4 combines with J gene TRBJ2-2, with D perhaps assigned TRBD1 or TRBD2 (5 bases each). The CDR3 sequence is 16 residues long. The V gene lost 4 bases and the J gene lost 2 bases, with 14 bases spanning the gap. The CDR3 sequence is CASSSWWDPNTGELFF. In DNA, the CDR3 is TGTGCCAGCAGTTCGTGGTGGGACCCTAACACCGGGGAGCTGTTTTTT.

The chain combines TRBV20-1 with TRBJ1-5; maybe TRBD1 (6 bases). The CDR3 consists of 17 residues. Germline CDR1 reads DFQATT; CDR2 reads SNEGSKA (reference sequence). The V end lost 1 base, the J end lost 0 bases, and 16 bases lay between the germline ends. This CDR3 reads CSARAGRGPTSNQPQHF. The CDR3 DNA is TGCAGTGCTAGAGCAGGCAGGGGTCCAACTAGCAATCAGCCCCAGCATTTT.

The rearrangement uses TRBV11-3 and TRBJ2-2, with TRBD1 identical over 12 bases. The germline CDR1 and CDR2 sequences are SGHNT and YENEEA. The CDR3 extends over 14 amino acids. J was trimmed by 7 bases and V by 7 bases; bases with no gene match: 4. CDR3 coding DNA: TGTGCCAGCAAGGGACAGGGGGCGATCGGGGAGCTGTTTTTT. Its translation: CASKGQGAIGELFF. The entire variable domain, with the rest obtained from reference TRBV11-3 and TRBJ2-2, is as follows: EAGVVQSPRYKIIEKKQPVAFWCNPISGHNTLYWYLQNLGQGPELLIRYENEEAVDDSQLPKDRFSAERLKGVDSTLKIQPAELGDSAVYLCASKGQGAIGELFFGEGSRLTVL.

J is TRBJ2-7 and V is TRBV27; 9 bases map to TRBD2. From germline, CDR1 is MNHEY and CDR2 SMNVEV (reference sequence). J lost 5 bases, V lost 3 bases, and 8 bases had no gene match. The CDR3 length is 15 residues. The CDR3 DNA sequence: TGTGCCAGCAGTTTTCAGCCTAGCGGGAACCACGAGCAGTACTTC. Protein sequence: CASSFQPSGNHEQYF.

The rearrangement uses TRBV7-3 and TRBJ2-1, with D unresolved. In germline, CDR1 is SGHTA, CDR2 FQGTGA. Trimming shortened V by 1 base and J by 9 bases, and 16 bases separated the two germline ends. The CDR3 runs 15 residues. CDR3 coding DNA: TGTGCCAGCAGCTTAAGGGGTATCGGTGTTGGTGAGCAGTTCTTC. Residues: CASSLRGIGVGEQFF.

Concerning this clonotype itself: A far larger clone is off by one base, so a read error is likely. The chain combines TRBV6-4 with TRBJ2-7; 8 bases agree with TRBD1. The CDR3 length is 13 residues. CDR1 MRHNA and CDR2 SNTAGT come from the germline V gene. CDR3 DNA: TGTGCCAGCAGTGTGACAGGGGTCGGCGAGAAGTACTTC. Protein product: CASSVTGVGEKYF.

This clonotype is medium-sized (0.01 to 0.1%). The rearrangement joins TRBV18 to TRBJ2-1; no definite D call. V was clipped by 2 bases and J by 8 bases, with 10 bases between them. Germline V gene data show CDR1 as KGHSH and CDR2 as LQKENI. The CDR3 loop spans 13 amino acids. Written as DNA, the CDR3 is TGTGCCAGCTCACCAACGGTAAGCGATGAGCAGTTCTTC. Translating gives CASSPTVSDEQFF.

This clonotype occurred many times. As DNA, the CDR3 is TGTGCCAGCAGCGGTAGACCGGGGCGGACAGATACGCAGTATTTT. This sequence encodes CASSGRPGRTDTQYF. This chain connects TRBV9 to TRBJ2-3; D is possibly TRBD1 or TRBD2 (5 bases each). The length of the CDR3 is 15 residues. CDR1 SGDLS and CDR2 YYNGEE come from the germline V gene. Between the trimmed V and J ends, which lost 3 bases and 3 bases, there was a span of 14 bases.

The chain couples TRBV6-2 or TRBV6-3 to TRBJ1-1, with 7 bases aligning to TRBD1. This CDR3 region has 15 residues. Unmatched junction bases numbered 13, after V lost 7 bases and J lost 5 bases. Germline V gives CDR1 MNHEY, CDR2 SVGEGT. Here the CDR3 DNA reads TGTGCCAGCATTGAAAGACAGGGCCGGATTACTGAAGCTTTCTTT. It translates to CASIERQGRITEAFF.

This chain links TRBV6-2 or TRBV6-3 with TRBJ2-1; D ambiguous. V dropped 5 bases and J dropped 13 bases, with 24 bases sitting between them. The length of the CDR3 is 15 residues. Germline CDR1 MNHEY, CDR2 SVGEGT. The CDR3 coding sequence is TGTGCCAGCAGTGAACTCCCCGCCCTCGGAGTAGATCAGTTCTTC. Its translation: CASSELPALGVDQFF.

This clonotype was seen a handful of times. V usage is TRBV19 and J usage is TRBJ1-5; D not resolved. Germline lookup yields CDR1 LNHDA and CDR2 SQIVND (reference sequence). Trimming pared 1 base from V and 2 bases from J, leaving 12 bases between. The CDR3 length is 16 residues. The chain's CDR3 is CASSIAAGRGNQPQHF. The CDR3 region has the DNA TGTGCCAGTAGTATAGCCGCTGGGAGGGGCAATCAGCCCCAGCATTTT.

Details on this clonotype: Relative to the germline gene, one junction end is altered; a read error may explain this. The chain joins TRBV6-1 to TRBJ1-2; 10 bases are shared with TRBD1. The CDR3 sequence is 16 residues long. Germline CDR1 and CDR2: MNHNS and SASEGT. The CDR3 bases are TGTGCCAGCAGTGAAGACGGGACAGGGGACCTCTATTGCTACACCTTC. Its protein is CASSEDGTGDLYCYTF.

This sequence joins TRBV27 and TRBJ1-4; D not certain. Trimming took 4 bases from V and 2 from J, leaving 20 bases between them. The CDR3 is made up of 18 amino acids. Germline V CDR1 and CDR2: MNHEY, SMNVEV (reference sequence). The CDR3 protein is CASSSLRSSAMTNEKLFF. The CDR3, as DNA: TGTGCCAGCAGTTCCCTCCGGAGTTCGGCTATGACTAATGAAAAACTGTTTTTT.

About this clonotype: A much larger clone sits a single nucleotide away, making a read error possible. The chain is built from TRBV9 and TRBJ2-5; 9 bases are shared with TRBD2. The junction had 5 bases not matched to a gene; V was cut back by 0 bases and J by 5 bases. The germline CDR1 and CDR2 sequences are SGDLS and YYNGEE. CDR3 length: 15 residues. The CDR3 region is CASSVVAGVGETQYF. CDR3 DNA: TGTGCCAGCAGCGTAGTAGCGGGGGTGGGGGAGACCCAGTACTTC.